This TCR beta chain was sequenced in a study of beta chain features in type 1 diabetes. A single count supports this clone. Its antigen is not known. The CDR3 totals 13 residues. Looked up from germline, CDR1 is MNHNY and CDR2 is SVGAGI (reference sequence). Trimming left V 7 bases short and J 5 bases short, with 14 bases between. Study observations and caveats: Patients with Type 1 diabetes showed moderately but significantly shorter TCRB CDR3s in all four CD4+ subsets. In type 1 diabetes patients, VDJ junctions had fewer insertions; deletions at these junctions were more frequent.

Reverse transcribing all isolated RNA meant expressed TCRB transcripts were sequenced. Sequencing used immunoSEQ multiplex PCR; TCRdb keeps in-frame clones, though not all of them. The table records about 340,000 clones, approximately 8% of them present only once. The chain employs TRBV6-6 and TRBJ2-5; maybe TRBD2 (5 bases). The source material was central memory CD4+ T cells from blood. The TCR was taken from a young woman in good health. The CDR3 DNA follows: TGTGCCAGCATCCTAGCTGGTATTGAGACCCAGTACTTC. Its translation: CASILAGIETQYF.